Listed below are T cell receptor beta chains from one sample, sequenced in a study of blood T cell repertoires in COVID-19. Repertoires were generated with immunoSEQ multiplex PCR, while TCRdb's copy carries only in-frame clones and drops some. The data show some 400,000 clones, around 91% seen once. The sequenced sample was peripheral blood. The receptors were gathered from a man in his late teens or twenties with active or convalescent COVID-19. Each CDR3 is given with its conserved first and last residue. D genes are given only for firm matches. Size is omitted from some rows. Given values are once, few, many or a class for expanded clones.

d_call: TRBD1
clone_size: .
v_call: TRBV2
j_call: TRBJ1-1
cdr3_nt: TGTGCCAGCAGTCACCGGGACAGGGTGACTGAAGCTTTCTTT
cdr3_aa: CASSHRDRVTEAFF

d_call: .
clone_size: few
v_call: TRBV7-9
j_call: TRBJ2-7
cdr3_nt: TGTGCCAGCAGCTTAACCGGGAACTCCTACGAGCAGTACTTC
cdr3_aa: CASSLTGNSYEQYF

d_call: .
clone_size: .
v_call: TRBV6-6
j_call: TRBJ2-1
cdr3_nt: TGTGCCAGCAGTTACCAGGGGCCCTACAATGAGCAGTTCTTC
cdr3_aa: CASSYQGPYNEQFF

d_call: .
clone_size: once
v_call: TRBV25-1
j_call: TRBJ1-3
cdr3_nt: TGTGCCAGCAGCGAGTCCGGGACACGTAGAAACACCATATATTTT
cdr3_aa: CASSESGTRRNTIYF

d_call: .
clone_size: once
v_call: TRBV19
j_call: TRBJ2-3
cdr3_nt: TGTGCCAGTAGTATTACGGGACTTACATTTTCCCTGCAGTATTTT
cdr3_aa: CASSITGLTFSLQYF

d_call: TRBD1
clone_size: .
v_call: TRBV5-1
j_call: TRBJ2-3
cdr3_nt: TGCGCCAGCAGCACCGGGACAGAATCAGATACGCAGTATTTT
cdr3_aa: CASSTGTESDTQYF

d_call: TRBD2
clone_size: .
v_call: TRBV7-3
j_call: TRBJ2-3
cdr3_nt: TGTGCCAGCAGCTTAGGGCTAGCGGGAGTCACAGATACGCAGTATTTT
cdr3_aa: CASSLGLAGVTDTQYF

d_call: TRBD1
clone_size: once
v_call: TRBV4-2
j_call: TRBJ2-1
cdr3_nt: TGTGCCAGCAAGGACAGGGGCTCCGGAAATGAGCAGTTCTTC
cdr3_aa: CASKDRGSGNEQFF

d_call: TRBD2
clone_size: .
v_call: TRBV29-1
j_call: TRBJ2-1
cdr3_nt: TGCAGCGTTGGCCTATCCGCGGGGGGAAATGAGCAGTTCTTC
cdr3_aa: CSVGLSAGGNEQFF

d_call: TRBD1
clone_size: .
v_call: TRBV4-3
j_call: TRBJ1-2
cdr3_nt: TGCGCCAGCAGCCCTCGTGAGACAGGGATATATGGCTACACCTTC
cdr3_aa: CASSPRETGIYGYTF

d_call: .
clone_size: .
v_call: TRBV19
j_call: TRBJ1-5
cdr3_nt: TGTGCCACCACCATGATGACAGATAGCAATCAGCCCCAGCATTTT
cdr3_aa: CATTMMTDSNQPQHF

d_call: .
clone_size: .
v_call: TRBV14
j_call: TRBJ2-5
cdr3_nt: TGTGCCAGCAGCCAAACCGGGGGGACCCAGTACTTC
cdr3_aa: CASSQTGGTQYF